A selection of T cell receptor beta chains follows, all from one sample in a study of blood T cells in healthy people across ages. TCRdb re-called the 5' RACE reads through MiXCR, storing one row per CDR3 protein. The sample includes 1.8 million or so distinct CDR3 sequences, around 40% of them seen just once. Sequencing input: blood. The receptors originated from a human donor in good health. CDR3s include the opening cysteine and the closing phenylalanine or tryptophan. The D gene is left open where the match is weak. The size of a clone is reported for some rows only, either as once, few or many, or as a class for expanded clones.

>TRBJ2-7|TRBV5-1|TRBD2|-
CASSLVILAGGNNEQYF
TGCGCCAGCAGCTTGGTAATTCTAGCGGGGGGGAACAATGAGCAGTACTTC
>TRBJ2-7|TRBV4-3|-|few
CASSQDAGARSAYEQYF
TGCGCCAGCAGCCAAGATGCGGGGGCCCGGAGCGCCTACGAGCAGTACTTC
>TRBJ2-7|TRBV9|TRBD1|-
CASSVGGTETYEQYF
TGTGCCAGCAGCGTAGGAGGGACAGAGACCTACGAGCAGTACTTC
>TRBJ1-4|TRBV7-2|TRBD1|few
CASSLSPGQEAGLFF
TGTGCCAGCAGCCTATCCCCGGGACAGGAGGCTGGACTGTTTTTT
>TRBJ2-1|TRBV5-1|-|-
CASSGRSANEQFF
TGCGCCAGCAGCGGGAGATCGGCCAATGAGCAGTTCTTC
>TRBJ2-6|TRBV6-4|TRBD1|many
CASSGTGGAGANVLTF
TGTGCCAGCAGTGGGACAGGGGGCGCGGGGGCCAACGTCCTGACTTTC
>TRBJ2-1|TRBV30|-|few
CAWRSYSSYNEQFF
TGTGCCTGGAGAAGCTATAGCTCCTACAATGAGCAGTTCTTC
>TRBJ2-7|TRBV7-3|-|-
CASSLEPPRSSYNEQYF
TGTGCCAGCAGCTTAGAACCGCCGAGGAGCTCCTACAATGAGCAGTACTTC
>TRBJ2-3|TRBV6-2/TRBV6-3|TRBD2|medium-sized
CASNPRGTEADTQYF
TGTGCCAGCAACCCGCGGGGGACTGAGGCAGATACGCAGTATTTT
>TRBJ1-1|TRBV7-9|-|many
CASSRDENTEAFF
TGTGCCAGCAGCCGGGACGAGAACACTGAAGCTTTCTTT
>TRBJ2-3|TRBV6-2/TRBV6-3|-|-
CASLSGGLSTDTQYF
TGTGCCAGCCTCTCCGGGGGCTTAAGCACAGATACGCAGTATTTT
>TRBJ2-3|TRBV12-3/TRBV12-4|-|-
CASTRSTDTQYF
TGTGCCAGCACCCGGAGCACAGATACGCAGTATTTT
>TRBJ2-3|TRBV9|-|-
CASSVGVLNTQYF
TGTGCCAGCAGCGTAGGGGTACTTAATACGCAGTATTTT